This entry describes one TCR beta chain. The V and J ends lost 1 base and 2 bases, in that order; junction bases with no gene match: 0. Germline loops: CDR1 SGHDN, CDR2 FVKESK. The CDR3 covers 14 residues. The data were obtained in a study of blood T cell repertoires in COVID-19. For the study at large: Samples came from the United States, Italy and Spain, spanning acute and convalescent COVID-19. T cells, B-cell-depleted T cells, or PBMCs provided the cDNA or gDNA that served as material.

Authors' methods: Amplification of reference gene primers provided the estimated nucleated cell counts. Sequencing used immunoSEQ multiplex PCR; TCRdb keeps in-frame clones, though not all of them. V and J calls and clone size are as listed in that table; D and trimming were resolved from the DNA. The table lists under 250,000 clones, 85% to 90% of them singletons, with approximately 10% in the top ten. The sequenced material came from peripheral blood. The TCR originated in a man aged 45-65 years with COVID-19, enrolled during active disease. The chain carries TRBV14 and TRBJ2-7, with 9 bases lining up with TRBD1. CDR3 nucleotides: TGTGCCAGCAGCCAAGGACAGGGGGCCTACGAGCAGTACTTC. Translation gives CASSQGQGAYEQYF.